These T cell receptor beta chains were read from a single sample in a study of graft-versus-host responses after intestinal transplantation. The method was immunoSEQ multiplex PCR; TCRdb's version includes in-frame clones alone and lacks a portion of them. The sample lists about 9,800 clones, 78% occurring once. The sample in question was ileum tissue, obtained less than 550 days after intestinal transplant. The receptors were gathered from a human patient who received an intestinal transplant, so some T cells may come from the graft donor. Each CDR3 is given with its conserved first and last residue. The D gene is left open where the match is weak. The size entry is marked missing in some rows and otherwise reads once, few, many or a size class.

>TRBV2|NA|TRBJ2-1|NA
TGTGCCAGCAGTCCACTAGTAGGGTACAATGAGCAGTTCTTC
CASSPLVGYNEQFF
>TRBV6-5|NA|TRBJ1-1|NA
TGTGCCAGCAGGGGGCCCGAGGAGAAAGCTTTCTTT
CASRGPEEKAFF
>TRBV7-2|TRBD2|TRBJ2-1|NA
TGTGCCAGCAGCTTTCAACTAGCGGCCCCGGAGAATGAGCAGTTCTTC
CASSFQLAAPENEQFF
>TRBV15|NA|TRBJ2-7|NA
TGTGCCACCAGCAGAGCTCCCTGGAGGGGGGCCTCCTACGAGCAGTACTTC
CATSRAPWRGASYEQYF
>TRBV6-5|NA|TRBJ2-1|NA
TGTGCCAGCAGTTACTCGGAGGTCAATGAGCAGTTCTTC
CASSYSEVNEQFF
>TRBV5-1|NA|TRBJ2-3|NA
TGCGCCAGCAGGCTGGGGGCAGTCACAGATACGCAGTATTTT
CASRLGAVTDTQYF
>TRBV7-8|NA|TRBJ1-1|NA
TGTGCCAGCAGCTTAGTCTTTAGACCCCGAGGCAACACTGAAGCTTTCTTT
CASSLVFRPRGNTEAFF
>TRBV5-4|NA|TRBJ1-6|NA
TGTGCCAGCAGCTCCACAATGAGCTCCTATAATTCACCCCTCCACTTT
CASSSTMSSYNSPLHF
>TRBV5-1|NA|TRBJ2-1|NA
TGCGCCAGCAGCTTGTCGGGCGCCTACAATGAGCAGTTCTTC
CASSLSGAYNEQFF
>TRBV5-1|TRBD2|TRBJ2-3|NA
TGCGCCAGCAGCCTAATGACTAGCAAATACGCAGATACGCAGTATTTT
CASSLMTSKYADTQYF
>TRBV10-3|TRBD2|TRBJ2-7|NA
TGTGCCACCGGGACTAGCGGCTACGAGCAGTACTTC
CATGTSGYEQYF
>TRBV29-1|NA|TRBJ1-1|NA
TGCAGCGCGGGGAGGGGAGGAGGTGACACTGAAGCTTTCTTT
CSAGRGGGDTEAFF
>TRBV6-1|TRBD2|TRBJ2-4|NA
TGTGCCAGCTCCCTAAGGCGGGGGGCGAACATTCAGTACTTC
CASSLRRGANIQYF
>TRBV6-5|TRBD2|TRBJ2-1|NA
TGTGCCAGCAGTTGGACTAGCGGCTCCTACAATGAGCAGTTCTTC
CASSWTSGSYNEQFF
>TRBV19|NA|TRBJ1-5|NA
TGTGCCAGTAGTCCCGGTACTCAGCCCCAGCATTTT
CASSPGTQPQHF
>TRBV10-2|TRBD1|TRBJ1-5|NA
TGCGCCAGCAGCCCAGGACAGGGATCTCAGCCCCAGCATTTT
CASSPGQGSQPQHF
>TRBV7-3|TRBD2|TRBJ2-3|NA
TGTGCCAGCAGCCCCTTTAGCGGGAGAACACCAAAAGATACGCAGTATTTT
CASSPFSGRTPKDTQYF
>TRBV6-1|NA|TRBJ1-6|NA
TGTGCCAGCAGTGTGGACAGTATCGGGCTCTCACCCCTCCACTTT
CASSVDSIGLSPLHF
>TRBV7-2|NA|TRBJ1-1|few
TGTGCCAGCAGCCAACGGGGGGGAAGGCACACTGAAGCTTTCTTT
CASSQRGGRHTEAFF
>TRBV27|NA|TRBJ2-2|NA
TGTGCCAGCAGTGAAGTGGGAGCCGGGGAGCTGTTTTTT
CASSEVGAGELFF
>TRBV6-6|NA|TRBJ2-7|NA
TGTGCCAGCAGCCCCTCATTGATCTACGAGCAGTACTTC
CASSPSLIYEQYF
>TRBV15|TRBD2|TRBJ2-7|NA
TGTGCCACCAGCAGAGATGGGACTAGCGGGAGGTACGAGCAGTACTTC
CATSRDGTSGRYEQYF
>TRBV5-1|TRBD1|TRBJ2-3|NA
TGCGCCAGCAGCAGGGGACAGGGACGCACAGATACGCAGTATTTT
CASSRGQGRTDTQYF
>TRBV18|NA|TRBJ2-5|NA
TGTGCCAGCTCACCCCAATCGCAAGAGACCCAGTACTTC
CASSPQSQETQYF
>TRBV27|TRBD2|TRBJ2-1|NA
TGTGCCAGCAGGACCCCGACTAGCGGGCTATCTTGGGATGAGCAGTTCTTC
CASRTPTSGLSWDEQFF
>TRBV11-2|NA|TRBJ2-5|NA
TGTGCCAGCAGCTTAAGTCAGACCCAGTACTTC
CASSLSQTQYF